This is a list of T cell receptor beta chains from one sample in a study of T cell changes during pregnancy in multiple sclerosis. Sequencing was performed with immunoSEQ multiplex PCR; in TCRdb, only in-frame clones are kept and a portion is missing. This sample has about 93,000 clones, with approximately 92% found just once. The specimen comprised peripheral blood, sampled after pregnancy. The receptors shown here come from a female donor with multiple sclerosis, enrolled in a pregnancy study. Each CDR3 is given without its conserved first and last residue.

j_call | v_call | cdr3_aa
TRBJ1-1 | TRBV7-2 | ASSLDLGGENAF
TRBJ1-1 | TRBV7-3 | ASSPGQGLIGAF
TRBJ1-3 | TRBV5-4 | ASSLGSPGNTIY
TRBJ2-1 | TRBV19 | ASSRGQGVAYNEQF
TRBJ1-2 | TRBV7-8 | ASSTRDRPLGWWSFYA
TRBJ2-7 | TRBV10-3 | AISDPTSGIYEQY
TRBJ1-1 | TRBV6-1 | ASSGGTGGTEAF
TRBJ1-1 | TRBV7-8 | ASSLGQGYTEAF
TRBJ2-1 | TRBV6-5 | ASGRSGDSYNEQF
TRBJ1-1 | TRBV6-1 | ASSEKQGHVPRGF
TRBJ2-3 | TRBV5-1 | ASSFSTSGATDTQY
TRBJ1-1 | TRBV6-1 | ASNGQLNTEAF
TRBJ1-6 | TRBV5-8 | ASGTGQYNSPLH
TRBJ2-2 | TRBV7-7 | ASRAGTGKTGELF
TRBJ2-1 | TRBV5-6 | ASNRGSSYNEQF
TRBJ1-6 | TRBV5-1 | ASREGMDSPLH
TRBJ2-1 | TRBV11-3 | ASSALAGERNEQF
TRBJ1-4 | TRBV19 | ASSMEGAGNEKLF
TRBJ1-2 | TRBV7-9 | ASSLVNRGQDGYT
TRBJ2-2 | TRBV6-5 | ASSRIGGTGELF
TRBJ2-3 | TRBV13 | ASSSRLADSTDTQY
TRBJ2-7 | TRBV20-1 | SASQGYEQY
TRBJ2-2 | TRBV29-1 | SAGNTGELF
TRBJ1-1 | TRBV18 | ASSPRRSDSMYWNTEAF
TRBJ1-3 | TRBV6-5 | ASSPTGDYGNTIY
TRBJ2-7 | TRBV6-5 | ASRSGRLDEQY
TRBJ2-7 | TRBV5-1 | ASSHPGQGVSEQY
TRBJ2-6 | TRBV30 | AWSPPEGSGANVLT
TRBJ1-2 | TRBV11-2 | ASSLTGVQGYT
TRBJ1-2 | TRBV5-4 | ASSLTGNGYT
TRBJ2-5 | TRBV7-2 | ASSSLAGGQETQY
TRBJ2-1 | TRBV7-9 | ATHRTTQNNEQF
TRBJ1-2 | TRBV7-2 | ASSSGTLYSYGYT
TRBJ2-2 | TRBV5-8 | ASIRGGWITGELF
TRBJ1-1 | TRBV5-5 | ASSMFWTVMNTEAF